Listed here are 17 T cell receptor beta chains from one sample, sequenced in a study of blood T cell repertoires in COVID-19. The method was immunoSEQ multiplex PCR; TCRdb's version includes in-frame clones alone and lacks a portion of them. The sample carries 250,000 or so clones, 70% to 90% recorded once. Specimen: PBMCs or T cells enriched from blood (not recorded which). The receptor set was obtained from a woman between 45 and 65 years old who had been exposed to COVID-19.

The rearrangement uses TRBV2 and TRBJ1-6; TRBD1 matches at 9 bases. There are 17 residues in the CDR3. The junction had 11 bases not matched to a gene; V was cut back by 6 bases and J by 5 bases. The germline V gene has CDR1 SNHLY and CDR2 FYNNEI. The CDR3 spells CASSRLTGGSNNSPLHF. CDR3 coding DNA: TGTGCCAGCAGCCGGCTCACAGGGGGCAGTAATAATTCACCCCTCCACTTT. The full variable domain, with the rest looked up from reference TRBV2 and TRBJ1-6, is EPEVTQTPSHQVTQMGQEVILRCVPISNHLYFYWYRQILGQKVEFLVSFYNNEISEKSEIFDDQFSVERPDGSNFTLKIRSTKLEDSAMYFCASSRLTGGSNNSPLHFGNGTRLTVT.

CDR3 bases: TGTGCCAGCAGCCAGAGGACAGGGAAGAAGAACTACAATGAGCAGTTCTTC. Protein sequence: CASSQRTGKKNYNEQFF. The rearrangement joins TRBV14 to TRBJ2-1, with 8 positions matching TRBD1. The CDR3 sequence is 17 residues long. The V gene's germline CDR1 is SGHDN and CDR2 FVKESK. Trimming at V came to 3 bases and at J to 3 bases, leaving 10 bases not matched to a gene.

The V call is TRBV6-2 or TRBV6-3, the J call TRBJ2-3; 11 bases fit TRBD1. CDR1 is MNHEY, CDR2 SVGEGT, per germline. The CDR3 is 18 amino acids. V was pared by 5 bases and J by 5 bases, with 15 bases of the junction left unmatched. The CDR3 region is CASSDIVPGQGVVDTQYF. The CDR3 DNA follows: TGTGCCAGCAGTGATATCGTTCCGGGACAGGGGGTTGTAGATACGCAGTATTTT.

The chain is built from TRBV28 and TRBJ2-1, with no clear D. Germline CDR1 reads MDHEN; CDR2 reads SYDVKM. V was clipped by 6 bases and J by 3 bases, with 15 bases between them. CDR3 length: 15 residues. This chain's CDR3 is CASRSPSINYNEQFF. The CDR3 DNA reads TGTGCCAGCAGGAGTCCGAGCATAAACTACAATGAGCAGTTCTTC.

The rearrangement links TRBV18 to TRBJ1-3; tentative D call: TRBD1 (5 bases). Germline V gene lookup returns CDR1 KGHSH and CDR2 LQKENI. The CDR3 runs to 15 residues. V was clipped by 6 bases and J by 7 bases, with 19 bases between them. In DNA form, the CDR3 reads TGTGCCAGCTCCACCGGGGGATCTTCCCTCAACACCATATATTTT. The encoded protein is CASSTGGSSLNTIYF.

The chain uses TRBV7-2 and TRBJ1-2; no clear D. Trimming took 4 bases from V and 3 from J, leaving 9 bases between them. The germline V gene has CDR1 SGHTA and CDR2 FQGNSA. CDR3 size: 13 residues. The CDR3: CASSSGMDYGYTF. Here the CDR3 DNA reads TGTGCCAGCAGCTCCGGGATGGACTATGGCTACACCTTC.

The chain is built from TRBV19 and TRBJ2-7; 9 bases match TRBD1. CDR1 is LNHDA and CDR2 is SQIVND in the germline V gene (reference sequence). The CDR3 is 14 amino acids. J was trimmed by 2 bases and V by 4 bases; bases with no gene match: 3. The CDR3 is CASSTDRGPYEQYF. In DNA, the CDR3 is TGTGCCAGTAGTACGGACAGGGGACCCTACGAGCAGTACTTC.

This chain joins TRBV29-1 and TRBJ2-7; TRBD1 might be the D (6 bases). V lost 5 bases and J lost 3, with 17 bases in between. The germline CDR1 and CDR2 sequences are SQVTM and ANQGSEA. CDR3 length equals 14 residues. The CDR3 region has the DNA TGCAGCGTTCTGAGTCTTACGGACAGCTACGAGCAGTACTTC. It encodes CSVLSLTDSYEQYF.

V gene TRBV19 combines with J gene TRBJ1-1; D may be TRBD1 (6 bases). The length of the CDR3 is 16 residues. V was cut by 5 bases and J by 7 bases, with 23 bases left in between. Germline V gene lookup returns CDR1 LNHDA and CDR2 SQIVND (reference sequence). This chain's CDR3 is CASSVRGAGWTIEAFF. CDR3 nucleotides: TGTGCCAGTAGTGTCAGGGGAGCCGGTTGGACCATTGAAGCTTTCTTT. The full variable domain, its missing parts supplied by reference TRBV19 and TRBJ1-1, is DGGITQSPKYLFRKEGQNVTLSCEQNLNHDAMYWYRQDPGQGLRLIYYSQIVNDFQKGDIAEGYSVSREKKESFPLTVTSAQKNPTAFYLCASSVRGAGWTIEAFFGQGTRLTVV.

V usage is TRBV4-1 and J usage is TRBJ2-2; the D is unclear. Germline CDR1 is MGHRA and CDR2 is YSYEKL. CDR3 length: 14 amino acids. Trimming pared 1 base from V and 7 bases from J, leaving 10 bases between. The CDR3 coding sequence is TGCGCCAGCAGCCAAGTGCCGGGTGGCGGGGAGCTGTTTTTT. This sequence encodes CASSQVPGGGELFF.

CDR3 coding DNA: TGTGCCAGTAGTTCACAGGGCAGGGGTTTTGAGGAGCAGTTCTTC. Translation: CASSSQGRGFEEQFF. The chain has TRBV19 and TRBJ2-1; perhaps TRBD1 as D (6 bases). Germline V CDR1 and CDR2: LNHDA, SQIVND (reference sequence). CDR3 length: 15 residues. Trimming shortened V by 5 bases and J by 10 bases, and 21 bases separated the two germline ends.

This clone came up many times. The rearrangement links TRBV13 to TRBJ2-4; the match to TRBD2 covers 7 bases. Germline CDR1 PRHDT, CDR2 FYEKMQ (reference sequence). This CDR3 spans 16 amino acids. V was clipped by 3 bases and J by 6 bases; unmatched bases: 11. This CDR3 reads CASSFRGEVTGNIQYF. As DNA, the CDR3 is TGTGCCAGCAGCTTTCGGGGGGAGGTGACGGGAAACATTCAGTACTTC.

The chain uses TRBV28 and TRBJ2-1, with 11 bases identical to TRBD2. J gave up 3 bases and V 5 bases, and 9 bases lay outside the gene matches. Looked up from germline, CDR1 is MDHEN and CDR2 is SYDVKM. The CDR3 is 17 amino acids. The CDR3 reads CASSRKPGLAVYNEQFF. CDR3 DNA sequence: TGTGCCAGCAGTCGTAAACCGGGACTAGCGGTCTACAATGAGCAGTTCTTC.

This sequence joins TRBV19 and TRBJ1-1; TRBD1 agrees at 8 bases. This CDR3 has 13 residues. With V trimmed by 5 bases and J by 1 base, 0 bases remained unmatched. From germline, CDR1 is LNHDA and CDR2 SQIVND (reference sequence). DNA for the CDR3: TGTGCCAGTAGTGACAGGGGGAACACTGAAGCTTTCTTT. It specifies CASSDRGNTEAFF.

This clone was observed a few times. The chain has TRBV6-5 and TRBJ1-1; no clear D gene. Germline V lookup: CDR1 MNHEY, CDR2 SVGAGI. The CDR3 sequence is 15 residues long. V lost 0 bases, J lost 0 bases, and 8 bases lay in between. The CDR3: CASSYSGVVNTEAFF. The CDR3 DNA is TGTGCCAGCAGTTACTCCGGGGTGGTGAACACTGAAGCTTTCTTT.

Here the CDR3 DNA reads TGTGCCAGCAGCAGCCGGGACAGGTCCTACGAGCAGTACTTC. It is translated as CASSSRDRSYEQYF. V gene TRBV5-4 combines with J gene TRBJ2-7; 8 nucleotides align to TRBD1. This CDR3 comprises 14 residues. Germline V gives CDR1 SGHNT, CDR2 YYREEE (reference sequence). J was trimmed by 1 base and V by 4 bases; bases with no gene match: 4. The full variable domain, completed using reference TRBV5-4 and TRBJ2-7, is ETGVTQSPTHLIKTRGQQVTLRCSSQSGHNTVSWYQQALGQGPQFIFQYYREEENGRGNFPPRFSGLQFPNYSSELNVNALELDDSALYLCASSSRDRSYEQYFGPGTRLTVT.

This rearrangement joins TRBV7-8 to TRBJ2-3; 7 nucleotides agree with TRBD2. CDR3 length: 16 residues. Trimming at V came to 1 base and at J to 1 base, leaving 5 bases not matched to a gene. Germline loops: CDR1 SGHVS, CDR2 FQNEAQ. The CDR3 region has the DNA TGTGCCAGCAGCTTAGGGCCTGCGGGAGGCACAGATACGCAGTATTTT. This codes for CASSLGPAGGTDTQYF.